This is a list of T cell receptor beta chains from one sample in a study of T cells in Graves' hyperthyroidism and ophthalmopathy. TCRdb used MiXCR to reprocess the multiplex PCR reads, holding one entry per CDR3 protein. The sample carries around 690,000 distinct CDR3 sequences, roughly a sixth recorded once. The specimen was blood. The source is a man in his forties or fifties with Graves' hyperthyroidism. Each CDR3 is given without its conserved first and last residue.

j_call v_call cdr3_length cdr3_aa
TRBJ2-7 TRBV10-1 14 ASSESSGITFGEQY
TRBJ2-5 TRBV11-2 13 ASSLGPQGIATQY
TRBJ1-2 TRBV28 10 ASNGQNYGYT
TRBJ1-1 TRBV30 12 AWKSGRGSTEAF
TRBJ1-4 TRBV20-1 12 SARGGGFNEKLF
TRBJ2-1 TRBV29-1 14 SVGGASGNRDNEQF
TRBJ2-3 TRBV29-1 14 SVEAGQREMTDTQY
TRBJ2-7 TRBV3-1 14 ASSHETGTGSDEQY
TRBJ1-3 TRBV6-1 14 ASSPSKGSNGNTIY
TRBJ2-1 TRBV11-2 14 ASSFTAISSYNEQF
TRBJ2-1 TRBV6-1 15 ASSEPRTGGPLNEQF
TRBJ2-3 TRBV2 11 ASSGKLTDTQY
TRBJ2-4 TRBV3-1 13 ASSQDLNGANIQY
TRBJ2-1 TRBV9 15 ASSVPATGTGNNEQF
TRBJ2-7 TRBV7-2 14 ASILEGTSGGYEQY
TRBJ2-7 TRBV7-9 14 ASSITSSGSFNEQY
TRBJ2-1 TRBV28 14 ASSTASGVTVNEQF
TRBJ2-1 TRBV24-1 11 ATSDSLADEQF
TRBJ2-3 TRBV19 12 ASSRAQNTDTQY
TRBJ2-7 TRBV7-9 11 AGRPDSTYEQY
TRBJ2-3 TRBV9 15 ASSSNQGEGRPDTQY
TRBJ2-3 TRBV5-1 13 ASSLERTSTDTQY
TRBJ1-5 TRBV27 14 ASSLQGFVRGQPQH
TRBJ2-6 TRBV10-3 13 AIREGASGANVLT
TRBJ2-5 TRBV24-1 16 ATSDPRGPPGVFETQY
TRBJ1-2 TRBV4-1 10 ASSQGTMGYT
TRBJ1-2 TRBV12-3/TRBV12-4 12 ASSQGTGILGYT
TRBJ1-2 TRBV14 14 ASSQDSRRMAGSYT
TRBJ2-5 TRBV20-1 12 SARLAAYKETQY
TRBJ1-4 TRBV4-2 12 ASSTDRGDEKLF
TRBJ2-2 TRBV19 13 ASSITGAGTGELF
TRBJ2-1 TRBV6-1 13 ASRSRDGNYNEQF
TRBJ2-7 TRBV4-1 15 ASSLAGLAGSLSEQY
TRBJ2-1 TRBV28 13 ASSFPGNNYNEQF
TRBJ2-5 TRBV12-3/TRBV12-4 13 ASSFGDQGQETQY
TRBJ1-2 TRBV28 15 ASSPSGPTGDIYGYT
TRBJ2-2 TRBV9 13 ASSVGGTLIGELF
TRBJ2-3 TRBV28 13 ASSFSGRAYDTQY
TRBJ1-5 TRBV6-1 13 ASKNGAAEGQPQH
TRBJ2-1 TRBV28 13 ASSLSVYLYNEQF
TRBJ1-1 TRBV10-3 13 AISELGGGNTEAF
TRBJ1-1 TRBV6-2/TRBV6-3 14 ASIQRGTGVGTEAF
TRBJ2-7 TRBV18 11 ASSQNQDNEQY
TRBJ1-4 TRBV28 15 ASSLGPLVTTNEKLF
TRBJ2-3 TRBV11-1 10 ASSGDRSTQY
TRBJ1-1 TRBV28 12 ASSENRGITEAF
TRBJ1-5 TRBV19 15 ASSIIGDRISNQPQH
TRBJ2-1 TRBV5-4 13 ASSLNTNSYNEQF
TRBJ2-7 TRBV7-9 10 ASSLSGPEQY
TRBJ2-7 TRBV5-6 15 ASSSGPGTGDHYEQY
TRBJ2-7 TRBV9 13 ASSVYGQTIGEQY
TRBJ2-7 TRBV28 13 ASSFRLRGGHEQY
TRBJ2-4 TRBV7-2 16 ASSLEIGSSLAKNIQY
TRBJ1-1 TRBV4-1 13 ASSQGPGLNTEAF
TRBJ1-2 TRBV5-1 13 ASSPRLTGSSGYT
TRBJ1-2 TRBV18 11 ASSRTGGDGYT
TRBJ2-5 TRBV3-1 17 ASSQDSPGLAGVQETQY
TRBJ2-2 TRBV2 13 ASTWDREYTGELF